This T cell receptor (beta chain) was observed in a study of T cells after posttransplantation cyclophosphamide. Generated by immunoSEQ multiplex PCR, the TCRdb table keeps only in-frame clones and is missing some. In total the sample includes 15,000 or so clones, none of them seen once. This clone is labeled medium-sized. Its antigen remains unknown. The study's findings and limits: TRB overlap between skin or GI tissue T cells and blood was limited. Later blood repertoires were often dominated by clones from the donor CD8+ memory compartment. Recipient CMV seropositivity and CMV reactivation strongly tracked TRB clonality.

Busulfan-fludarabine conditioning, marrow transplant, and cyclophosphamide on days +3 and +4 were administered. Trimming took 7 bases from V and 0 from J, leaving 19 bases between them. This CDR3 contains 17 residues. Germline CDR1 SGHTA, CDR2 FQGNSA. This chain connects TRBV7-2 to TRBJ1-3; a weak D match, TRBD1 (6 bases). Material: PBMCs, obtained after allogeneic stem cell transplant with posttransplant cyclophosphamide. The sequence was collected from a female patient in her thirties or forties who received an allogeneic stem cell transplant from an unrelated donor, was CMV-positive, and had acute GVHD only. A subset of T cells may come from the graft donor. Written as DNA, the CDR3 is TGTGCCAGCACCCCAGGGGTCGGGGGGATCTCTGGAAACACCATATATTTT. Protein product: CASTPGVGGISGNTIYF.